This entry concerns a single T cell receptor (beta chain). CDR1 is MNHNS, CDR2 SASEGT, per germline. V was cut by 7 bases and J by 3 bases, with 16 bases left in between. This CDR3 comprises 14 residues. Libraries were prepared by immunoSEQ multiplex PCR; TCRdb keeps only in-frame clonotypes and omits some of them. The repertoire holds 550,000 to 800,000 clones, with approximately 83% as singletons. The sample belongs to a study of shared T cell receptors in the human thymus. This sample was shared with a second study, whose subject was human thymus T cells. That study reports: Thymus was obtained from resections taken during corrective heart surgery. Related work found strong thymic repertoire overlap between unrelated individuals.

The sequencing input was thymocytes. This chain joins TRBV6-1 and TRBJ2-7; tentative D call: TRBD1 (5 bases). This TCR was recovered from a girl in the first two years of life with a congenital heart defect. The CDR3 DNA follows: TGTGCCAGCATCAGGGAAGGGGATTTCTACGAGCAGTACTTC. Encoded protein: CASIREGDFYEQYF.